These 21 T cell receptor beta chains came from one sample sequenced in a study of blood T cell repertoires in COVID-19. Only in-frame clones appear in the TCRdb table, and some are missing; sequencing was by immunoSEQ multiplex PCR. Counted here are some 400,000 clones, over 75% occurring once; the ten biggest clones make up 1% to 1.5%. The sample was PBMCs or T cells enriched from blood (not recorded which). The receptors here all came from a man aged 25 to 40 who had recovered from COVID-19.

This clone was detected a few times. V and J are TRBV15 and TRBJ1-1; D not certain. CDR3 length equals 13 residues. V lost 3 bases and J 3 bases, leaving 8 bases between the germline ends. In germline, CDR1 is LNHNV, CDR2 YYDKDF (reference sequence). Here the CDR3 reads CATSSLSYTEAFF. The CDR3 bases are TGTGCCACCAGCAGCCTTTCGTACACTGAAGCTTTCTTT.

This clone has a single count. The chain carries TRBV7-9 and TRBJ1-2, with 7 bases identical to TRBD1. This CDR3 comprises 14 residues. V dropped 6 bases and J dropped 4; count of bases not matched to a gene: 8. Germline V gene lookup returns CDR1 SEHNR and CDR2 FQNEAQ (reference sequence). CDR3 nucleotides: TGTGCCAGCAGTCCTCAGGGGGTCGGCTATGGCTACACCTTC. Its translation is CASSPQGVGYGYTF.

The chain has TRBV2 and TRBJ1-2; no reliable D call. Germline V lookup: CDR1 SNHLY, CDR2 FYNNEI. Trimming took off 4 bases at V and 8 bases at J, with 8 bases between the two ends. This CDR3 has 11 residues. The CDR3 reads CASSARRGYTF. The CDR3 DNA sequence: TGTGCCAGCAGTGCCAGGCGAGGCTACACCTTC.

In its sample, this clone was seen a few times. CDR3 sequence: CASSFRGGNTEAFF. CDR3 DNA sequence: TGTGCCAGCAGTTTCAGGGGCGGGAACACTGAAGCTTTCTTT. This sequence joins TRBV6-5 and TRBJ1-1, with a tentative D call TRBD1 (6 bases). Deletions cut 4 bases from V and 1 base from J, with 10 bases between. CDR1 is MNHEY and CDR2 is SVGAGI in the germline V gene. The CDR3 contains 14 residues.

The chain uses TRBV5-5 and TRBJ1-5; 7 nucleotides line up with TRBD1. The CDR3 has 15 amino acids. V lost 3 bases and J lost 2; bases outside the gene matches: 5. The V gene's germline CDR1 is SGHKS and CDR2 YYEKEE (reference sequence). The CDR3 reads CASSSRQGGNQPQHF. The CDR3 bases are TGTGCCAGCAGCTCTAGACAGGGTGGCAATCAGCCCCAGCATTTT.

The chain links TRBV6-5 to TRBJ1-2; no reliable D call. V was trimmed by 5 bases and J by 4 bases, leaving 14 bases between them. The CDR3 is 14 amino acids. CDR1 is MNHEY, CDR2 SVGAGI, per germline. CDR3 region: CASSTGIRGYGYTF. In DNA form, the CDR3 reads TGTGCCAGCAGTACGGGGATCCGCGGCTATGGCTACACCTTC.

This clone was seen just once. CDR3 protein: CASRGGGDGYNEQFF. CDR3 DNA: TGTGCCAGCCGGGGAGGAGGGGACGGATACAATGAGCAGTTCTTC. The chain joins TRBV6-5 to TRBJ2-1; D might be TRBD2 (6 bases). The V end lost 8 bases, the J end lost 4 bases, and 18 bases lay between the germline ends. This CDR3 spans 15 amino acids. From germline, CDR1 is MNHEY and CDR2 SVGAGI.

About this clone itself: At one end, the junction sequence differs from germline, possibly due to a read error. The V call is TRBV5-1, the J call TRBJ2-2, with D perhaps TRBD2 (7 bases). Germline CDR1 SGHRS, CDR2 YFSETQ. The CDR3 contains 15 residues. The CDR3 here is CASGLEGGAAGELFF. As DNA, the CDR3 is TGCGCCAGCGGCTTGGAGGGGGGGGCGGCCGGGGAGCTGTTTTTT. Full variable domain (missing parts from reference TRBV5-1 and TRBJ2-2): KAGVTQTPRYLIKTRGQQVTLSCSPISGHRSVSWYQQTPGQGLQFLFEYFSETQRNKGNFPGRFSGRQFSNSRSEMNVSTLELGDSALYLCASGLEGGAAGELFFGEGSRLTVL.

The chain recombines TRBV15 with TRBJ2-6; TRBD1 agrees at 7 bases. The CDR3 is 17 amino acids. Germline assignment: CDR1 LNHNV and CDR2 YYDKDF (reference sequence). After removal of 1 base from V and 0 bases from J, the junction contained 3 bases not matched to a gene. The CDR3: CATSRGTGASGANVLTF. DNA of the CDR3: TGTGCCACCAGCAGAGGGACAGGTGCCTCTGGGGCCAACGTCCTGACTTTC.

The rearrangement uses TRBV29-1 and TRBJ2-3; perhaps TRBD1 as D (5 bases). This CDR3 contains 15 residues. Germline V gives CDR1 SQVTM, CDR2 ANQGSEA. Trimming removed 6 bases at V and 0 bases at J, with 16 bases between. The CDR3 loop reads CSVQLGPLSTDTQYF. As DNA, the CDR3 is TGCAGCGTCCAACTGGGGCCCCTAAGCACAGATACGCAGTATTTT.

This clone has just a few counts. This rearrangement joins TRBV5-1 to TRBJ1-2; D not resolved. In germline, CDR1 is SGHRS, CDR2 YFSETQ. The CDR3 length is 13 residues. V was trimmed by 4 bases and J by 3 bases, leaving 10 bases between them. In DNA, the CDR3 is TGCGCCAGCAGCGTAGAGAACGACTATGGCTACACCTTC. This sequence encodes CASSVENDYGYTF.

The CDR3 here is CASSLTGWSEQYF. CDR3 nucleotides: TGTGCCAGCAGCTTAACAGGGTGGAGTGAGCAGTACTTC. The chain joins TRBV7-9 to TRBJ2-7, with a possible D match to TRBD1 (6 bases). The CDR3 totals 13 residues. The ends were cut back, 2 bases at V and 7 bases at J, with 12 bases in the middle. Germline CDR1 is SEHNR and CDR2 is FQNEAQ (reference sequence).

The CDR3 sequence: CASSQDFRRVSYGYTF. In DNA, the CDR3 is TGTGCCAGCAGCCAAGATTTCAGGAGGGTGAGCTATGGCTACACCTTC. V gene TRBV3-1 (or the pseudogene TRBV3-2) combines with J gene TRBJ1-2; D is undetermined. V dropped 0 bases and J dropped 4 bases, with 15 bases sitting between them. This CDR3 is built from 16 residues. Germline CDR1 reads LGHDT; CDR2 reads YNNKEL (reference sequence).

The V and J genes are TRBV29-1 and TRBJ1-1; D not certain. From germline, CDR1 is SQVTM and CDR2 ANQGSEA. The CDR3 is 14 amino acids. Trimming removed 5 bases at V and 4 bases at J, with 17 bases between. The CDR3 reads CSVHTRVEVTEAFF. The CDR3 nucleotides are TGCAGCGTTCATACCCGGGTCGAGGTCACTGAAGCTTTCTTT. The full variable domain, completed using reference TRBV29-1 and TRBJ1-1, is SAVISQKPSRDICQRGTSLTIQCQVDSQVTMMFWYRQQPGQSLTLIATANQGSEATYESGFVIDKFPISRPNLTFSTLTVSNMSPEDSSIYLCSVHTRVEVTEAFFGQGTRLTVV.

In this sample, this clone turned up once. The chain couples TRBV6-5 to TRBJ1-6; D is ambiguous. Looked up from germline, CDR1 is MNHEY and CDR2 is SVGAGI. The V gene lost 10 bases and the J gene lost 9 bases, with 19 bases spanning the gap. This CDR3 region has 14 residues. CDR3 DNA sequence: TGTGCCACCACTCCCCTGATACGCTTTTCACCCCTCCACTTT. Its translation: CATTPLIRFSPLHF.

The V call is TRBV25-1, the J call TRBJ2-2; D remains ambiguous. Germline-derived CDR1 and CDR2 are MGHDK and SYGVNS. The germline V and J ends were trimmed by 4 bases and 2 bases, with 8 bases remaining between them. The CDR3 is 14 residues long. This CDR3 reads CASSVQANTGELFF. CDR3 sequence (DNA): TGTGCCAGCAGTGTCCAGGCTAACACCGGGGAGCTGTTTTTT. The variable domain in full, completed from reference TRBV25-1 and TRBJ2-2, reads EADIYQTPRYLVIGTGKKITLECSQTMGHDKMYWYQQDPGMELHLIHYSYGVNSTEKGDLSSESTVSRIRTEHFPLTLESARPSHTSQYLCASSVQANTGELFFGEGSRLTVL.

V is TRBV24-1 and J is TRBJ2-3; unclear D gene. The CDR3 runs 13 residues. Germline values: CDR1 KGHDR, CDR2 SFDVKD. V gave up 4 bases and J gave up 2 bases, with 6 bases separating them. CDR3 in amino acids: CATSEASTDTQYF. The CDR3 DNA is TGTGCCACCAGTGAGGCCTCCACAGATACGCAGTATTTT.

The chain has TRBV7-2 and TRBJ2-1; TRBD2 aligns across 8 bases. Germline V lookup: CDR1 SGHTA, CDR2 FQGNSA. This CDR3 contains 15 residues. After removal of 3 bases from V and 0 bases from J, the junction contained 1 base not matched to a gene. Here the CDR3 DNA reads TGTGCCAGCAGCTTTAGCGGGGCCTCCTACAATGAGCAGTTCTTC. Amino acid sequence: CASSFSGASYNEQFF.

The V call is TRBV30, the J call TRBJ1-4, with D maybe TRBD1 (6 bases). V lost 2 bases and J lost 7, with 14 bases in between. Per germline, CDR1 GTSNPN and CDR2 SVGIG (reference sequence). This CDR3 spans 14 amino acids. CDR3 amino acids: CAWSPRVGGEKLFF. CDR3 DNA sequence: TGTGCCTGGAGTCCCCGGGTAGGGGGTGAAAAACTGTTTTTT.

This chain connects TRBV6-1 to TRBJ1-2; unclear D gene. This CDR3 spans 17 amino acids. Trimming cost V 2 bases and J 1 base, with 17 bases left between them. CDR1 and CDR2 (germline): MNHNS, SASEGT. The chain's CDR3 is CASSERGSWTLNYGYTF. The CDR3 DNA is TGTGCCAGCAGTGAACGAGGGAGTTGGACCCTTAACTATGGCTACACCTTC.

V gene TRBV5-1 combines with J gene TRBJ2-2; TRBD1 matches 8 bases. Germline values: CDR1 SGHRS, CDR2 YFSETQ. The V gene end was trimmed by 4 bases and the J gene end by 1 base; junction bases not matched to a gene: 6. The CDR3 is made up of 16 amino acids. Written as DNA, the CDR3 is TGCGCCAGCAGCATAGGGACAGGATTGAACACCGGGGAGCTGTTTTTT. This gives the protein CASSIGTGLNTGELFF.